The source of this T cell receptor beta chain is a study of OX40 agonist ivuxolimab in advanced cancers. The repertoire was sequenced with immunoSEQ multiplex PCR; TCRdb's copy has only in-frame clones and lacks some. Here the sample spans 55,000 to 70,000 clones, about 86% being singletons. Germline V CDR1 and CDR2: SGHTA, FQGNSA. This CDR3 spans 13 amino acids. Trimming took 2 bases from V and 5 from J, leaving 10 bases between them. The chain employs TRBV7-2 and TRBJ2-7; D may be TRBD2 (5 bases). This TCR came from an adult with an advanced solid tumor such as melanoma, head and neck, liver or kidney cancer. The sequenced sample was CD4+ or CD8+ T cells sorted from blood, obtained in a trial of the OX40 agonist ivuxolimab. CDR3 residues: CASSLRFGDEQYF. CDR3 DNA sequence: TGTGCCAGCAGCTTAAGGTTCGGGGACGAGCAGTACTTC.